This record looks at one T cell receptor (beta chain) sequence and its context. Its antigen is not identified. The sample comes from a study of radiotherapy plus CTLA-4 blockade in lung cancer. Study-level results: Researchers report tumor-derived TCR clones expanding in blood after radiotherapy plus ipilimumab.

Sequenced by immunoSEQ multiplex PCR; TCRdb stores in-frame clones only, minus some. The data hold around 40,000 clones, with approximately 68% observed a single time. Germline V lookup: CDR1 SGHNT, CDR2 YENEEA. The CDR3 has 14 amino acids. J gave up 4 bases and V 4 bases, and 4 bases lay outside the gene matches. The chain employs TRBV11-3 and TRBJ2-3; TRBD1 matches at 8 bases. Sample: peripheral blood, taken from a patient treated with radiotherapy plus ipilimumab. This TCR was sampled from a human donor with non-small cell lung cancer who had stable disease on radiotherapy plus ipilimumab. The CDR3 spells CASSSRTGPDTQYF. The CDR3 nucleotides are TGTGCCAGCAGCTCACGGACAGGGCCAGATACGCAGTATTTT.